Listed here are 25 T cell receptor beta chains from one sample, sequenced in a study of blood T cell repertoires in COVID-19. The data were produced by immunoSEQ multiplex PCR, yet TCRdb's version contains in-frame clones alone and is incomplete. The sample yields about 170,000 clones, more than 65% seen once. The sequenced sample consisted of peripheral blood. These receptors all stem from an older man with active or convalescent COVID-19.

The chain recombines TRBV7-6 with TRBJ1-2; D not certain. The CDR3 has 14 amino acids. V was pared by 2 bases and J by 5 bases, with 12 bases between. Germline CDR1 reads SGHVS; CDR2 reads FNYEAQ. CDR3 DNA: TGTGCCAGCAGCTTACAGGATCTTGCGTATGGCTACACCTTC. Residues: CASSLQDLAYGYTF.

The CDR3 bases are TGTGCCAGCAGTTACGGGCCAGGGCGCTTCTATGGCTACACCTTC. Protein sequence: CASSYGPGRFYGYTF. The rearrangement joins TRBV6-5 to TRBJ1-2; D is possibly TRBD1 (5 bases). Trimming removed 2 bases at V and 4 bases at J, with 14 bases between. The CDR3 sequence is 15 residues long. The germline CDR1 and CDR2 sequences are MNHEY and SVGAGI.

The chain combines TRBV10-3 with TRBJ1-5; a possible D gene is TRBD1 (5 bases). Germline assignment: CDR1 ENHRY and CDR2 SYGVKD. V was shortened by 11 bases and J by 5 bases, with 19 bases between the two germline ends. The CDR3 sequence is 14 residues long. Written as DNA, the CDR3 is TGTGCCGCCGGGGGAGGGAGGTCGGATCAGCCCCAGCATTTT. Translating gives CAAGGGRSDQPQHF.

The rearrangement links TRBV28 to TRBJ1-1; TRBD1 is a possible D gene (6 bases). Per germline, CDR1 MDHEN and CDR2 SYDVKM. With 5 bases removed from V and 7 bases from J, the gap between germline ends came to 11 bases. The CDR3 extends over 12 amino acids. In nucleotides, the CDR3 is TGTGCCAGCAGTAACGGACAGCGTGAAGCTTTCTTT. Translating it yields CASSNGQREAFF.

V and J are TRBV7-2 and TRBJ2-2, with 12 bases aligning to TRBD1. The germline V gene encodes CDR1 SGHTA and CDR2 FQGNSA. With V trimmed by 6 bases and J by 5 bases, 10 bases remained unmatched. CDR3 length: 17 amino acids. As DNA, the CDR3 is TGTGCCAGCAGACGGGACAGGGGGCTTGGACATACCGGGGAGCTGTTTTTT. It yields the protein CASRRDRGLGHTGELFF.

This chain uses TRBV28 with TRBJ1-1, with no clear D. CDR3 length: 14 residues. The germline V gene encodes CDR1 MDHEN and CDR2 SYDVKM. V dropped 2 bases and J dropped 5 bases, with 12 bases sitting between them. This CDR3 reads CASSLAGGGTEAFF. In DNA form, the CDR3 reads TGTGCCAGCAGTTTAGCGGGAGGAGGGACTGAAGCTTTCTTT.

Regarding this clone: An end of the junction differs from the germline gene, which may be a read error. The chain has TRBV30 and TRBJ2-4, with D maybe TRBD2 (5 bases). The CDR3 covers 11 residues. Germline V CDR1 and CDR2: GTSNPN, SVGIG (reference sequence). The CDR3 bases are TGCGGGGTTTTAGCCAAAAACATTCAGTACTTC. Amino acids: CGVLAKNIQYF.

The chain has TRBV5-1 and TRBJ1-2; D gene ambiguous. This CDR3 contains 13 residues. Trimming took 1 base from V and 5 from J, leaving 9 bases between them. Germline values: CDR1 SGHRS, CDR2 YFSETQ. The CDR3 is CASSLPGEYGYTF. CDR3 bases: TGCGCCAGCAGCTTGCCAGGCGAATATGGCTACACCTTC.

The rearrangement joins TRBV2 to TRBJ1-4, with a tentative D call TRBD1 (5 bases). The CDR3 contains 12 residues. Looked up from germline, CDR1 is SNHLY and CDR2 is FYNNEI. The germline V and J ends were trimmed by 8 bases and 7 bases, with 11 bases remaining between them. As DNA, the CDR3 is TGTGCCAGCGGTGGGAGGGGTGAAAAACTGTTTTTT. It encodes CASGGRGEKLFF.

The V call is TRBV20-1, the J call TRBJ1-4; D call uncertain. Germline assignment: CDR1 DFQATT and CDR2 SNEGSKA (reference sequence). V was shortened by 3 bases and J by 7 bases, with 12 bases between the two germline ends. The CDR3 runs 13 residues. CDR3 sequence (DNA): TGCAGTGCTAGTCTATATCCCGGTGAAAAACTGTTTTTT. Its protein product is CSASLYPGEKLFF.

This sequence joins TRBV18 and TRBJ1-3; 7 nucleotides line up with TRBD1. V shed 3 bases, J shed 4 bases, and the junction held 9 bases outside the gene matches. This CDR3 has 16 amino acids. Germline V gene sequence: CDR1 KGHSH, CDR2 LQKENI. CDR3 DNA sequence: TGTGCCAGCTCACCGCTGGAGGGGGCAAAAGGAAACACCATATATTTT. It is translated as CASSPLEGAKGNTIYF.

The chain recombines TRBV19 with TRBJ2-3; 7 nucleotides align to TRBD1. The CDR3 is made up of 14 amino acids. Germline CDR1 LNHDA, CDR2 SQIVND (reference sequence). Trimming at V came to 2 bases and at J to 8 bases, leaving 7 bases not matched to a gene. The CDR3 DNA reads TGTGCCAGTAGTATACGGGGACAGTTGAGTACGCAGTATTTT. Translated, it gives CASSIRGQLSTQYF.

This clone was seen a single time. The chain links TRBV30 to TRBJ1-4; 9 bases agree with TRBD1. The V and J ends lost 2 bases and 6 bases, in that order; junction bases with no gene match: 4. This CDR3 comprises 14 residues. Germline V gene sequence: CDR1 GTSNPN, CDR2 SVGIG (reference sequence). The CDR3 reads CAWSSDRGDEKLFF. The CDR3 nucleotides are TGTGCCTGGAGTTCCGACAGGGGGGATGAAAAACTGTTTTTT.

This clone was seen a handful of times. The J gene is TRBJ2-7, the V gene TRBV6-5; the D gene is possibly TRBD1 (6 bases). CDR1 is MNHEY and CDR2 is SVGAGI in the germline V gene. The CDR3 totals 15 residues. V was pared by 8 bases and J by 4 bases, with 21 bases between. The CDR3 DNA reads TGTGCCAGCCGTCTCGATGGACAGTCAAATTACGAGCAGTACTTC. Translation gives CASRLDGQSNYEQYF.

The chain carries TRBV30 and TRBJ2-2; TRBD1 is a possible D gene (5 bases). Trimming took 2 bases from V and 5 from J, leaving 12 bases between them. The CDR3 has 14 residues. CDR1 is GTSNPN, CDR2 SVGIG, per germline (reference sequence). In DNA, the CDR3 is TGTGCCTGGAGTCTCAGGGTGCGTACCGGGGAGCTGTTTTTT. This codes for CAWSLRVRTGELFF.

V is TRBV4-1 and J is TRBJ2-5; D is perhaps TRBD1 (6 bases). The CDR3 contains 14 residues. Germline lookup yields CDR1 MGHRA and CDR2 YSYEKL. V lost 2 bases to trimming and J lost 2 bases, with 9 bases between them. The CDR3 nucleotides read TGCGCCAGCAGCCAATGGGACATTCAAGAGACCCAGTACTTC. The encoded protein is CASSQWDIQETQYF.

The chain couples TRBV29-1 to TRBJ2-7; 8 bases fit TRBD1. V lost 1 base, J lost 2 bases, and 10 bases stayed unmatched. The CDR3 totals 16 residues. Germline assignment: CDR1 SQVTM and CDR2 ANQGSEA. CDR3 region: CSVEVTRTGPPYEQYF. In DNA form, the CDR3 reads TGCAGCGTTGAAGTTACCCGGACAGGGCCGCCCTACGAGCAGTACTTC.

This clone was counted once. The chain carries TRBV7-2 and TRBJ2-5, with 7 bases identical to TRBD2. The CDR3 has 14 residues. Per the germline V gene, CDR1 is SGHTA and CDR2 is FQGNSA. V shed 3 bases, J shed 5 bases, and the junction held 6 bases outside the gene matches. The CDR3 DNA follows: TGTGCCAGCAGCTTTGTGGCCGGGGGGGAGACCCAGTACTTC. It is translated as CASSFVAGGETQYF.

This clone is a singleton in its sample. The chain employs TRBV30 and TRBJ1-2; D possibly corresponds to TRBD1 (5 bases). Trimming took 1 base from V and 8 from J, leaving 14 bases between them. Germline CDR1 reads GTSNPN; CDR2 reads SVGIG (reference sequence). The CDR3 covers 13 residues. The CDR3 sequence is CAWSGGSPLGYTF. CDR3 coding DNA: TGTGCCTGGAGTGGGGGCAGCCCGCTGGGCTACACCTTC.

The rearrangement uses TRBV10-3 and TRBJ2-2; D may be TRBD1 (7 bases). The CDR3 sequence is 16 residues long. The ends were cut back, 4 bases at V and 3 bases at J, with 15 bases in the middle. Germline V lookup: CDR1 ENHRY, CDR2 SYGVKD. The CDR3 DNA reads as TGTGCCATCAGTGTGGATACAGGGGACTACACCGGGGAGCTGTTTTTT. Its translation is CAISVDTGDYTGELFF.

The chain uses TRBV7-2 and TRBJ2-7, with 11 bases matching TRBD2. The germline V gene encodes CDR1 SGHTA and CDR2 FQGNSA. This CDR3 region has 15 residues. With 5 bases clipped from V and 1 base from J, the junction kept 4 bases outside the gene matches. DNA of the CDR3: TGTGCCAGCAGCAGGAGACTAGCGGGGTCCTACGAGCAGTACTTC. Translating it yields CASSRRLAGSYEQYF.

This sequence joins TRBV7-3 and TRBJ1-5, with a possible D match to TRBD1 (5 bases). The CDR3 runs to 13 residues. The ends were cut back, 3 bases at V and 6 bases at J, with 9 bases in the middle. Germline V lookup: CDR1 SGHTA, CDR2 FQGTGA. CDR3 coding DNA: TGTGCCAGCAGCTTGGGAGGGACTCAGCCCCAGCATTTT. This gives the protein CASSLGGTQPQHF. The whole variable domain, remainder taken from reference TRBV7-3 and TRBJ1-5, is GAGVSQTPSNKVTEKGKYVELRCDPISGHTALYWYRQSLGQGPEFLIYFQGTGAADDSGLPNDRFFAVRPEGSVSTLKIQRTERGDSAVYLCASSLGGTQPQHFGDGTRLSIL.

This CDR3 is CASSNDRRNEKLFF. The DNA of the CDR3 is TGTGCCAGCAGTAACGACAGGAGGAATGAAAAACTGTTTTTT. V is TRBV6-5 and J is TRBJ1-4; D might be TRBD1 (6 bases). The CDR3 sequence is 14 residues long. Trimming cost V 5 bases and J 5 bases, with 12 bases left between them. Germline lookup yields CDR1 MNHEY and CDR2 SVGAGI.

This sequence joins TRBV7-9 and TRBJ1-5; the D gene is possibly TRBD1 (6 bases). The V end was cut by 11 bases, the J end by 0 bases, with 14 bases between. This CDR3 is 14 amino acids long. Germline loops: CDR1 SEHNR, CDR2 FQNEAQ (reference sequence). The CDR3 loop is CAVQGGASNQPQHF. The CDR3 nucleotides read TGTGCCGTTCAAGGGGGGGCTAGCAATCAGCCCCAGCATTTT. Drawing the rest from reference TRBV7-9 and TRBJ1-5, the complete variable domain is DTGVSQNPRHKITKRGQNVTFRCDPISEHNRLYWYRQTLGQGPEFLTYFQNEAQLEKSRLLSDRFSAERPKGSFSTLEIQRTEQGDSAMYLCAVQGGASNQPQHFGDGTRLSIL.

This rearrangement joins TRBV6-5 to TRBJ2-1; 14 bases align to TRBD2. The ends lost 5 bases at V and 5 bases at J; junction bases unmatched: 2. Per germline, CDR1 MNHEY and CDR2 SVGAGI. The CDR3 is 15 amino acids. The CDR3 nucleotides read TGTGCCAGCAGTAGACTAGCGGGGGGGAACAATGAGCAGTTCTTC. As protein: CASSRLAGGNNEQFF.